The following is a T cell receptor (beta chain) sequence with its context. Its antigen remains unidentified. Sequencing used immunoSEQ multiplex PCR; TCRdb keeps in-frame clones, though not all of them. Of some 100,000 clones in the sample, 80% to 95% were seen once. Germline assignment: CDR1 LGHNA and CDR2 YSLEER. The length of the CDR3 is 16 residues. V lost 0 bases and J lost 0, with 12 bases in between. The data were taken from a study of T cell responses to AZD1222 COVID-19 vaccine. General study results and limits: After the peak T cell response, and only then, were repertoires sampled.

This material consisted of peripheral blood, taken on day 0 of AZD1222 vaccination. This TCR came from an adult in good health. The genes are TRBV4-3 and TRBJ2-7, with unresolved D. The CDR3 region has the DNA TGCGCCAGCAGCCAAGAAAGGACGGTGAGCTCCTACGAGCAGTACTTC. Protein sequence: CASSQERTVSSYEQYF.